The following is a TCR beta chain sequence with its context. Its antigen is undetermined. The germline gives CDR1 MNHNS, CDR2 SASEGT. The CDR3 covers 15 residues. V was clipped by 8 bases and J by 7 bases; unmatched bases: 16. Use of 60 Vbeta and 13 Jbeta primers characterized the PCR. In the source study's methods: The count from a later analysis was 70 million to 85 million unique TCR beta chains, 9.5 million to 11 million of them shared. TCRdb's copy holds only in-frame clones and misses some; the assay was immunoSEQ multiplex PCR. D and trimming come from the DNA, and the V and J calls and clone size come from that table. The top ten clones hold around 2.7% of a sample with 220,000 or so clones, around 83% of them seen once. This entry comes from a study of cytomegalovirus exposure and HLA in healthy donors. General study findings and limits: It emerged from a later analysis that several of the most significant clusters appeared to be linked to common viral pathogens. Earlier results showed most TCR beta V segments being productive about 87% or about 30% of the time. When presence/absence was analysed, sequencing depth was taken to be roughly uniform across donors.

Sequencing used PBMCs. The gene calls are TRBV6-1 and TRBJ2-7; 8 bases are shared with TRBD2. The TCR originated in a woman aged 40 to 50 in good health and CMV-seronegative. As DNA, the CDR3 is TGTGCCAGCTTCAACCCGGGACTAGAGGTTGGAGAGCAGTACTTC. This codes for CASFNPGLEVGEQYF.